The 24 T cell receptor beta chains listed next were all sequenced from one sample in a study of blood T cells in healthy people across ages. PCR was performed a second time for roughly 7 to 12 cycles using a sample-barcoded 5' primer and a J-beta primer mix. MiXCR, run by TCRdb on the 5' RACE reads, gives a single entry per CDR3 protein. In the table there are under 2 million distinct CDR3 sequences, roughly 32% of which are singletons. Sequenced: blood. Receptors were obtained from a woman aged 25 to 39 in good health.

In its sample, this clonotype was seen a few times. The rearrangement joins TRBV7-2 to TRBJ2-3, with D possibly called TRBD1 or TRBD2 (6 bases each). The CDR3 is 15 residues long. The V gene lost 2 bases and the J gene lost 4 bases, with 13 bases spanning the gap. Germline V gene data show CDR1 as SGHTA and CDR2 as FQGNSA. The DNA of the CDR3 is TGTGCCAGCAGCTTAAGGAGGGGGTGGTCAGATACGCAGTATTTT. Its translation is CASSLRRGWSDTQYF.

This clonotype has just a few counts. This chain links TRBV5-5 with TRBJ2-2; D tentatively fits TRBD1 or TRBD2 (5 bases each). V was clipped by 5 bases and J by 3 bases, with 11 bases between them. Germline V gene sequence: CDR1 SGHKS, CDR2 YYEKEE (reference sequence). The CDR3 length is 14 residues. This CDR3 reads CASSPGRDTGELFF. As DNA, the CDR3 is TGTGCCAGCAGTCCGGGGCGGGACACCGGGGAGCTGTTTTTT.

This clonotype occurred many times. The chain combines TRBV4-1 with TRBJ2-5, with TRBD2 matching 11 bases. The CDR3 consists of 17 residues. Germline CDR1 MGHRA, CDR2 YSYEKL. The V and J ends lost 0 bases and 0 bases, in that order; junction bases with no gene match: 3. The CDR3 DNA is TGCGCCAGCAGCCAAGATGCGACTAGCGGGGACCAAGAGACCCAGTACTTC. Translating gives CASSQDATSGDQETQYF.

The chain carries TRBV7-3 and TRBJ2-5; tentative D call: TRBD2 (7 bases). The CDR3 has 18 residues. V was pared by 1 base and J by 5 bases, with 23 bases between. From germline, CDR1 is SGHTA and CDR2 FQGTGA. The CDR3 nucleotides are TGTGCCAGCAGCTTAAACCCCGCCGGGGGGCTAGAGATGGAGACCCAGTACTTC. It yields the protein CASSLNPAGGLEMETQYF.

The V gene is TRBV29-1, the J gene TRBJ2-5; 8 positions match TRBD1. From germline, CDR1 is SQVTM and CDR2 ANQGSEA. CDR3 length equals 14 residues. The trim removed 3 bases at V and 5 bases at J, leaving 8 bases unmatched. The CDR3: CSVDRTGLGETQYF. In nucleotides, the CDR3 is TGCAGCGTTGACAGGACAGGGTTAGGGGAGACCCAGTACTTC.

This rearrangement joins TRBV5-6 to TRBJ2-2; 10 bases line up with TRBD2. This CDR3 has 17 residues. V was clipped by 5 bases and J by 1 base; unmatched bases: 8. Germline CDR1 and CDR2: SGHDT and YYEEEE. The CDR3 DNA is TGTGCCAGCAGTCGTCTAGCGGGAGAAGGGAACACCGGGGAGCTGTTTTTT. Protein sequence: CASSRLAGEGNTGELFF.

V is TRBV20-1 and J is TRBJ2-3, with 8 positions matching TRBD2. The CDR3 has 15 amino acids. Germline lookup yields CDR1 DFQATT and CDR2 SNEGSKA (reference sequence). The V gene end was trimmed by 2 bases and the J gene end by 8 bases; junction bases not matched to a gene: 12. CDR3 bases: TGCAGTGCTAGATCGCGGGGGGCCCCCATGGGTACGCAGTATTTT. Residues: CSARSRGAPMGTQYF.

As to this clonotype: A read error may account for a junction end that differs from germline. The chain is built from TRBV5-1 and TRBJ2-3; D might be TRBD1 (5 bases). The CDR3 runs 13 residues. Germline V gene data show CDR1 as SGHRS and CDR2 as YFSETQ. The CDR3 loop reads CASSPWGTDPQYF. CDR3 DNA: TGCGCCAGCAGCCCATGGGGCACAGATCCGCAGTATTTT.

This clonotype was detected ten times or more. The V gene is TRBV7-6, the J gene TRBJ2-3; no definite D call. Germline CDR1 is SGHVS and CDR2 is FNYEAQ. The CDR3 covers 14 residues. The V gene lost 5 bases and the J gene lost 4 bases, with 13 bases spanning the gap. The CDR3 bases are TGTGCCAGCAGCCGCTCTCCGGCCGCAGATACGCAGTATTTT. It translates to CASSRSPAADTQYF.

This clonotype was seen ten or more times. This chain connects TRBV5-1 to TRBJ2-5, with a weak D call TRBD1 (5 bases). CDR3 length: 13 amino acids. V lost 4 bases and J 5 bases, leaving 12 bases between the germline ends. CDR1 and CDR2 from the germline V gene are SGHRS and YFSETQ. This chain's CDR3 is CASSQAYRETQYF. CDR3 nucleotides: TGCGCCAGCAGCCAGGCTTACAGGGAGACCCAGTACTTC.

The chain uses TRBV28 and TRBJ1-4; D is uncertain. Per germline, CDR1 MDHEN and CDR2 SYDVKM. The CDR3 is 15 residues long. V gave up 6 bases and J gave up 7 bases, with 18 bases separating them. The CDR3 bases are TGTGCCAGCAGCCATTTTCTGGTGGACGGTGAAAAACTGTTTTTT. Its protein is CASSHFLVDGEKLFF.

The chain recombines TRBV5-1 with TRBJ2-2; 9 bases fit TRBD2. This CDR3 comprises 15 residues. The junction had 7 bases not matched to a gene; V was cut back by 5 bases and J by 5 bases. Germline values: CDR1 SGHRS, CDR2 YFSETQ. In nucleotides, the CDR3 is TGCGCCAGCAGAGGGCTAGCGGGAAAAACCGGGGAGCTGTTTTTT. It encodes CASRGLAGKTGELFF.

The chain links TRBV28 to TRBJ2-1; perhaps TRBD2 as D (5 bases). Trimming took 3 bases from V and 7 from J, leaving 10 bases between them. The CDR3 sequence is 13 residues long. Germline CDR1 reads MDHEN; CDR2 reads SYDVKM. The DNA of the CDR3 is TGTGCCAGCAGTTTTGGAGGTCGGAATGAGCAGTTCTTC. Its translation: CASSFGGRNEQFF.

This rearrangement joins TRBV30 to TRBJ2-2; 11 positions match TRBD2. J gave up 6 bases and V 3 bases, and 0 bases lay outside the gene matches. The CDR3 has 13 residues. CDR1 GTSNPN and CDR2 SVGIG come from the germline V gene (reference sequence). The CDR3 loop reads CAWRLAGAGELFF. The CDR3 bases are TGTGCCTGGAGACTAGCGGGGGCCGGGGAGCTGTTTTTT. Supplemented by reference TRBV30 and TRBJ2-2, the full variable domain reads SQTIHQWPATLVQPVGSPLSLECTVEGTSNPNLYWYRQAAGRGLQLLFYSVGIGQISSEVPQNLSASRPQDRQFILSSKKLLLSDSGFYLCAWRLAGAGELFFGEGSRLTVL.

A few counts support this clonotype. The chain couples TRBV12-3 or TRBV12-4 to TRBJ1-3, with a weak D call TRBD1 (6 bases). The CDR3 loop spans 21 amino acids. V was pared by 2 bases and J by 0 bases, with 26 bases between. The CDR3 coding sequence is TGTGCCAGCAGTTTACTACCGGACAGTTACTTTCCCCCTCTCTCTGGAAACACCATATATTTT. Amino acids: CASSLLPDSYFPPLSGNTIYF.

This clonotype was counted once. V and J are TRBV4-1 and TRBJ1-1, with TRBD1 matching over 9 bases. This CDR3 is built from 15 residues. Losses at the gene ends were 2 bases for V and 5 bases for J; bases not matched to a gene: 6. Germline V gives CDR1 MGHRA, CDR2 YSYEKL. The CDR3 is CASSQRTGEGTEAFF. In DNA, the CDR3 is TGCGCCAGCAGCCAACGGACAGGGGAGGGGACTGAAGCTTTCTTT.

This clonotype was counted only a few times. The chain couples TRBV20-1 to TRBJ2-3; 7 bases map to TRBD2. Germline loops: CDR1 DFQATT, CDR2 SNEGSKA (reference sequence). The CDR3 is made up of 15 amino acids. V gave up 3 bases and J gave up 3 bases; unmatched junction bases: 9. CDR3 coding DNA: TGCAGTGCTAGCCCCGGACTAGAACCAACAGATACGCAGTATTTT. Translation: CSASPGLEPTDTQYF.

V gene TRBV4-1 combines with J gene TRBJ2-2; perhaps TRBD2 as D (6 bases). The CDR3 runs 17 residues. In germline, CDR1 is MGHRA, CDR2 YSYEKL. The V gene lost 1 base and the J gene lost 1 base, with 13 bases spanning the gap. The chain's CDR3 is CASSQALLARNTGELFF. The CDR3 bases are TGCGCCAGCAGCCAAGCGCTGCTAGCGAGGAACACCGGGGAGCTGTTTTTT.

The chain has TRBV29-1 and TRBJ1-1; the D is unclear. The V end lost 4 bases, the J end lost 12 bases, and 12 bases lay between the germline ends. The CDR3 is made up of 10 amino acids. The germline V gene encodes CDR1 SQVTM and CDR2 ANQGSEA. DNA of the CDR3: TGCAGCGTTGTTGGTACATCGACTTTCTTT. Its translation: CSVVGTSTFF.

The chain employs TRBV2 and TRBJ2-1, with 7 bases matching TRBD2. This CDR3 contains 14 residues. Germline trimming cut 7 bases from V and 9 bases from J; bases unmatched to any gene: 12. Germline loops: CDR1 SNHLY, CDR2 FYNNEI. The CDR3 spells CASMGRASGGEQFF. The CDR3 coding sequence is TGTGCCAGCATGGGAAGGGCTAGCGGCGGTGAGCAGTTCTTC.

This clonotype was seen a few times. The chain employs TRBV7-3 and TRBJ2-1; 12 positions match TRBD2. The junction had 6 bases not matched to a gene; V was cut back by 2 bases and J by 10 bases. The length of the CDR3 is 15 residues. The germline gives CDR1 SGHTA, CDR2 FQGTGA. DNA of the CDR3: TGTGCCAGCAGCTTACGACTAGCGGGAGCTGACGAGCAGTTCTTC. This codes for CASSLRLAGADEQFF.

This clonotype has just a few counts. The chain couples TRBV24-1 to TRBJ1-5; D is unresolved. The CDR3 sequence is 13 residues long. Trimming took off 5 bases at V and 3 bases at J, with 7 bases between the two ends. Germline values: CDR1 KGHDR, CDR2 SFDVKD. The CDR3 bases are TGTGCCACCAGTGCGGGGAACAATCAGCCCCAGCATTTT. Amino acid sequence: CATSAGNNQPQHF.

The rearrangement joins TRBV28 to TRBJ2-5; D call uncertain. The J call may be in error: the DNA end matches TRBJ2-7 better. Germline values: CDR1 MDHEN, CDR2 SYDVKM. The CDR3 has 14 residues. CDR3 coding DNA: TGTGCCAGCAGTATCCCTCAGGATTCGGTCGAGCAGTACTTC. It encodes CASSIPQDSVEQYF.

The chain recombines TRBV10-3 with TRBJ2-5; D is uncertain. Trimming removed 6 bases from V and 11 bases from J, with 19 bases in between. CDR1 and CDR2 from the germline V gene are ENHRY and SYGVKD. The CDR3 is 13 residues long. CDR3 loop: CAISLSEIHEQYF. CDR3 coding DNA: TGTGCCATCAGCCTCTCTGAGATCCATGAGCAGTACTTC.